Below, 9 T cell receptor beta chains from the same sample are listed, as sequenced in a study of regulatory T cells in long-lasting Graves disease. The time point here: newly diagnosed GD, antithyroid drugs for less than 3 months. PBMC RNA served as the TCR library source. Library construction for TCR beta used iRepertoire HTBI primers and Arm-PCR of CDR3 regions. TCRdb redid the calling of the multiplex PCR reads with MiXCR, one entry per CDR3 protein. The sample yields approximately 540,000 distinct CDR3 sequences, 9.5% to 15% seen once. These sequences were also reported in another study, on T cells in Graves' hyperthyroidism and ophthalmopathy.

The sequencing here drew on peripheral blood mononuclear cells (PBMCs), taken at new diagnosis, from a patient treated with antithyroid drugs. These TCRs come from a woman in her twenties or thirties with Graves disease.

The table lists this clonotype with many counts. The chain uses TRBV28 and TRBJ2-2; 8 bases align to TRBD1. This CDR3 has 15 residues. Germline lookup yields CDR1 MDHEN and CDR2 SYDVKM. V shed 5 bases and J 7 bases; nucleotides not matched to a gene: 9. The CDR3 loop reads CASSPGTGRNGELFF. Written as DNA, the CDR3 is TGTGCCAGCAGTCCCGGGACAGGAAGGAACGGGGAGCTGTTTTTT.

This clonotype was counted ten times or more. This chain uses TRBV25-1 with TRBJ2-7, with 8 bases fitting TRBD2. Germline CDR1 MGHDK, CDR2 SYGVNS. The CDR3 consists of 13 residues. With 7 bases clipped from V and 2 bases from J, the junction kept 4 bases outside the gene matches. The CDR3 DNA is TGTGCCAGCACCGCGGGGGGAACCTACGAGCAGTACTTC. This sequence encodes CASTAGGTYEQYF.

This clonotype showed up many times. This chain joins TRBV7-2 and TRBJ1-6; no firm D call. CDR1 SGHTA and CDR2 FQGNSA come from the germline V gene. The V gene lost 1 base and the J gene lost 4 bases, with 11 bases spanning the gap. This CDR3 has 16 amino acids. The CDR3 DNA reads TGTGCCAGCAGCTTAGAATCTTATGGTTATAATTCACCCCTCCACTTT. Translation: CASSLESYGYNSPLHF.

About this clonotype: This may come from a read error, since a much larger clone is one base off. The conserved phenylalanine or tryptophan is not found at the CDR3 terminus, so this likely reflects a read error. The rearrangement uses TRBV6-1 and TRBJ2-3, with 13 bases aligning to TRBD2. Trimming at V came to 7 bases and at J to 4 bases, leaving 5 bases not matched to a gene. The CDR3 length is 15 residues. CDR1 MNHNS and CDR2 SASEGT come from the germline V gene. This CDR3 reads CASTRGLAGSDTQYL. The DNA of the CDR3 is TGTGCCAGCACCAGGGGACTAGCGGGATCAGATACGCAGTATTTG.

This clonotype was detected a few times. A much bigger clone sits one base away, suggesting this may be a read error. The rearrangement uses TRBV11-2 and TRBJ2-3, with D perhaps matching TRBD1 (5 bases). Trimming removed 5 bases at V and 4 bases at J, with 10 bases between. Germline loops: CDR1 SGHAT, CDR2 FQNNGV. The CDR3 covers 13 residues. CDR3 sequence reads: CASSPQGSDTQYF. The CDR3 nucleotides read TGTGCCAGCAGCCCCCAGGGTTCAGATACGCAGTATTTT.

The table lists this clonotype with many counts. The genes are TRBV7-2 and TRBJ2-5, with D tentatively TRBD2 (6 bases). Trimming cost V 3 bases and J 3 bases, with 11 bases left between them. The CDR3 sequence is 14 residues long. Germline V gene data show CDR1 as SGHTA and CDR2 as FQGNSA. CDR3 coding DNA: TGTGCCAGCAGCTTGGGACTTTCCAAAGAGACCCAGTACTTC. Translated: CASSLGLSKETQYF.

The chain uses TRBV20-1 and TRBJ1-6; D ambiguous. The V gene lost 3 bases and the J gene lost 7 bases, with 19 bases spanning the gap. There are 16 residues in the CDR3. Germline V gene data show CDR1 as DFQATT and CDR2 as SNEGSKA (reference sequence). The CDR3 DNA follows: TGCAGTGCTAGTAGCCTTCCGACCCGGGCCAATTCACCCCTCCACTTT. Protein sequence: CSASSLPTRANSPLHF.

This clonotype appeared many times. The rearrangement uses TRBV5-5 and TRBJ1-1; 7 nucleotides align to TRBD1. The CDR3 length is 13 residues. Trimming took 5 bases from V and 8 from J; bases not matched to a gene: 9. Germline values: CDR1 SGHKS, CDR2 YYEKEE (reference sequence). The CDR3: CASRSGQSLEAFF. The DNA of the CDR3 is TGTGCCAGCAGATCGGGACAGTCTTTAGAAGCTTTCTTT. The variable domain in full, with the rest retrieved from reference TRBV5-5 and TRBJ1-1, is DAGVTQSPTHLIKTRGQQVTLRCSPISGHKSVSWYQQVLGQGPQFIFQYYEKEERGRGNFPDRFSARQFPNYSSELNVNALLLGDSALYLCASRSGQSLEAFFGQGTRLTVV.

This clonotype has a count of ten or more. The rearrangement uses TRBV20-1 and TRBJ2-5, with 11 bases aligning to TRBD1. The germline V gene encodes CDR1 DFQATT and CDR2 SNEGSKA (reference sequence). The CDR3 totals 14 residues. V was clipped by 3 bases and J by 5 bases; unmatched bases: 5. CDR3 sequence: CSARRDRGTETQYF. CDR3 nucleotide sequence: TGCAGTGCTAGGCGGGACAGGGGGACGGAGACCCAGTACTTC.